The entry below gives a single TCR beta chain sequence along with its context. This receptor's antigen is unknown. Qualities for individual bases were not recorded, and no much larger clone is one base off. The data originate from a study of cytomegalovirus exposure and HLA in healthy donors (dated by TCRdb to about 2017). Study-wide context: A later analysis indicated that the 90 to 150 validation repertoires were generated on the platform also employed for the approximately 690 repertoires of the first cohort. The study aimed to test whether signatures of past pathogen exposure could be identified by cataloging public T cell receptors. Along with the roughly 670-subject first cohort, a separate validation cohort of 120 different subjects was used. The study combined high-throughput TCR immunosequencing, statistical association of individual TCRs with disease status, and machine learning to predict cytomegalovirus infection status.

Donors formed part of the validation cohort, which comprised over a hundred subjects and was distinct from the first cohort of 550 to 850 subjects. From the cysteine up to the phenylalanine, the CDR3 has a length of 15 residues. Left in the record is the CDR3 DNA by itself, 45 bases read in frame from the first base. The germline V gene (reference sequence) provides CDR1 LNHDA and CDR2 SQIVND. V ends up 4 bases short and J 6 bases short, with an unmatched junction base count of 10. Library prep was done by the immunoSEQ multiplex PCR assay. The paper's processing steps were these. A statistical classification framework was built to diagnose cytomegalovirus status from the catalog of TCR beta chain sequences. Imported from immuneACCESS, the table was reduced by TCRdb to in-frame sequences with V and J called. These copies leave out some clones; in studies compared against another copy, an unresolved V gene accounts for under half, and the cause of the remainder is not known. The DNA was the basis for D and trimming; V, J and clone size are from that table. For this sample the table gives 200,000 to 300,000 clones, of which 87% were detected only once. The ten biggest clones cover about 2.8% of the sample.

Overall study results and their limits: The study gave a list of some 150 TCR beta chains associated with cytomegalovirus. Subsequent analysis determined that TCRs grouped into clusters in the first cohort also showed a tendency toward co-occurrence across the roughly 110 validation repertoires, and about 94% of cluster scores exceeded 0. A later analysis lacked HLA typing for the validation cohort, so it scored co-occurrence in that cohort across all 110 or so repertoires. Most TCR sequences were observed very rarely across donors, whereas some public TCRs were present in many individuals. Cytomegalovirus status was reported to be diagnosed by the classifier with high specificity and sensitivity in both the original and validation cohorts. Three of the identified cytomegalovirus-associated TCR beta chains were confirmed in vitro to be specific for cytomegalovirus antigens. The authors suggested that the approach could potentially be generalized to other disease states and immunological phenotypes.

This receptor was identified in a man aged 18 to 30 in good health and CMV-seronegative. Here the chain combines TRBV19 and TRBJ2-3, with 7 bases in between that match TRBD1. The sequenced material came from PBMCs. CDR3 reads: CASSSPGQLRDTQYF. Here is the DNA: TGTGCCAGTAGTAGTCCGGGACAGCTTAGGGATACGCAGTATTTT.